Shown below are 17 T cell receptor beta chains from a single sample sequenced in a study of CD8+ T cells in alopecia areata (dated by TCRdb to 2016 to 2018). The sample's time point label is to be understood as: baseline before oral tofacitinib. Library preparation was by the immunoSEQ multiplex PCR assay. RNA was extracted from all samples and reverse transcribed into cDNA as template for TCR sequencing. The table comes from immuneACCESS by way of TCRdb, which keeps in-frame sequences with V and J called. Part of the clones is missing from these tables; in studies checked, under half for an unresolved V gene and the rest for unknown reasons. Recorded for this sample are 150,000 or so clones; roughly three fifths of them occurred a single time. Of the sample, 5% to 7% is held by the ten largest clones. This specimen was CD4+ T cells sorted from blood, taken at week 0. The source is a human donor with alopecia areata.

The V call is TRBV5-6, the J call TRBJ1-1; D remains ambiguous. V was trimmed by 1 base and J by 1 base, leaving 5 bases between them. Germline-derived CDR1 and CDR2 are SGHDT and YYEEEE. There are 13 residues in the CDR3. CDR3 region: CASSLYRNTEAFF. The DNA of the CDR3 is TGTGCCAGCAGCTTGTATCGGAACACTGAAGCTTTCTTT. The whole variable domain, remainder taken from reference TRBV5-6 and TRBJ1-1, is DAGVTQSPTHLIKTRGQQVTLRCSPKSGHDTVSWYQQALGQGPQFIFQYYEEEERQRGNFPDRFSGHQFPNYSSELNVNALLLGDSALYLCASSLYRNTEAFFGQGTRLTVV.

The chain combines TRBV9 with TRBJ2-5; 9 bases are a match to TRBD2. The junction had 6 bases not matched to a gene; V was cut back by 4 bases and J by 11 bases. The CDR3 contains 12 residues. Germline lookup yields CDR1 SGDLS and CDR2 YYNGEE. In DNA, the CDR3 is TGTGCCAGCAGCACTGGGACTAGCCCTCAGTACTTC. Translating gives CASSTGTSPQYF. The whole variable domain, remainder taken from reference TRBV9 and TRBJ2-5, is DSGVTQTPKHLITATGQRVTLRCSPRSGDLSVYWYQQSLDQGLQFLIQYYNGEERAKGNILERFSAQQFPDLHSELNLSSLELGDSALYFCASSTGTSPQYFGPGTRLLVL.

This chain uses TRBV29-1 with TRBJ1-2, with 10 positions matching TRBD1. CDR1 and CDR2 (germline): SQVTM, ANQGSEA. The CDR3 length is 14 residues. The junction had 6 bases not matched to a gene; V was cut back by 4 bases and J by 4 bases. CDR3 region: CSVGDRGSSYGYTF. The CDR3 nucleotides read TGCAGCGTTGGGGACAGGGGTAGTTCCTATGGCTACACCTTC.

This clone was found a few times. V is TRBV4-1 and J is TRBJ1-5; D is ambiguous. The CDR3 runs to 15 residues. Germline V CDR1 and CDR2: MGHRA, YSYEKL. Trimming took 4 bases from V and 0 from J, leaving 10 bases between them. The CDR3 DNA follows: TGCGCCAGCAGCCCAAGTCAAGATAGCAATCAGCCCCAGCATTTT. Protein product: CASSPSQDSNQPQHF.

The chain links TRBV18 to TRBJ2-7, with D maybe TRBD1 (5 bases). Germline V gene lookup returns CDR1 KGHSH and CDR2 LQKENI. V gave up 6 bases and J gave up 4 bases, with 13 bases separating them. The CDR3 runs 13 residues. The CDR3 loop reads CASSLGDSYEQYF. In DNA form, the CDR3 reads TGTGCCAGCTCCCTTGGAGACAGTTACGAGCAGTACTTC.

The rearrangement links TRBV5-1 to TRBJ1-1; the match to TRBD1 covers 9 bases. CDR3 length equals 13 residues. In germline, CDR1 is SGHRS, CDR2 YFSETQ. Trimming took 4 bases from V and 7 from J; bases not matched to a gene: 5. The CDR3 nucleotides read TGCGCCAGCAGCCGTCCGGGACAGGGTGAAGCTTTCTTT. Encoded protein: CASSRPGQGEAFF.

This clone was detected a few times. V and J are TRBV7-9 and TRBJ1-4, with D tentatively TRBD1 (5 bases). The CDR3 runs to 13 residues. In germline, CDR1 is SEHNR, CDR2 FQNEAQ (reference sequence). The V end was cut by 5 bases, the J end by 6 bases, with 10 bases between. In DNA, the CDR3 is TGTGCCAGCAGCCGGACACCTGATGAAAAACTGTTTTTT. It is translated as CASSRTPDEKLFF.

DNA of the CDR3: TGCAGCGTTTCCGGGACAGGAGCTTCTGGGGCCAACGTCCTGACTTTC. The encoded protein is CSVSGTGASGANVLTF. The chain joins TRBV29-1 to TRBJ2-6; 8 bases align to TRBD1. This CDR3 is built from 16 residues. Germline CDR1 reads SQVTM; CDR2 reads ANQGSEA. V trimming: 5 bases; J trimming: 1 base; junction bases outside the gene matches: 7.

The CDR3 bases are TGTGCCAGCGCGGGCAGGAAGGCTGAAGCTTTCTTT. It yields the protein CASAGRKAEAFF. This chain uses TRBV7-9 with TRBJ1-1; no definite D call. Germline V gene sequence: CDR1 SEHNR, CDR2 FQNEAQ (reference sequence). This CDR3 is built from 12 residues. The V end lost 8 bases, the J end lost 6 bases, and 13 bases lay between the germline ends.

The V and J genes are TRBV29-1 and TRBJ2-7; the D gene is possibly TRBD1 (7 bases). Trimming pared 2 bases from V and 7 bases from J, leaving 12 bases between. The CDR3 spans 12 residues. CDR1 and CDR2 from the germline V gene are SQVTM and ANQGSEA. CDR3: CSVEKGAGEQYF. The CDR3 coding sequence is TGCAGCGTTGAAAAGGGGGCGGGGGAGCAGTACTTC.

This clone has more than one count but fewer than ten. V gene TRBV25-1 combines with J gene TRBJ2-5, with D maybe TRBD2 (6 bases). The CDR3 consists of 14 residues. Between the trimmed V and J ends, which lost 2 bases and 7 bases, there was a span of 14 bases. Germline V gene lookup returns CDR1 MGHDK and CDR2 SYGVNS. In nucleotides, the CDR3 is TGTGCCAGCAGTGAAAGGTTGCAGGGAGGGACCCAGTACTTC. This codes for CASSERLQGGTQYF.

The genes are TRBV14 and TRBJ2-3, with D perhaps TRBD1 (5 bases). Germline CDR1 reads SGHDN; CDR2 reads FVKESK. The CDR3 totals 13 residues. Trimming took off 4 bases at V and 0 bases at J, with 5 bases between the two ends. CDR3 coding DNA: TGTGCCAGCAGCCGACAGAGCACAGATACGCAGTATTTT. Its translation: CASSRQSTDTQYF.

The rearrangement joins TRBV30 to TRBJ1-6; TRBD1 agrees at 8 bases. V lost 3 bases, J lost 9 bases, and 13 bases stayed unmatched. Germline CDR1 is GTSNPN and CDR2 is SVGIG (reference sequence). The CDR3 sequence is 16 residues long. The CDR3 DNA is TGTGCCTGGAGCGAGGGGGTTGGACAGGGCTCTTCACCCCTCCACTTT. Translating it yields CAWSEGVGQGSSPLHF.

In its sample, this clone was seen once. The chain carries TRBV13 and TRBJ1-2; D ambiguous. CDR1 is PRHDT, CDR2 FYEKMQ, per germline (reference sequence). The CDR3 loop spans 13 amino acids. The ends were cut back, 5 bases at V and 4 bases at J, with 11 bases in the middle. Here the CDR3 DNA reads TGTGCCAGCAGCCGAGACATGTCCTATGGCTACACCTTC. Residues: CASSRDMSYGYTF. Variable domain in full (rest from reference TRBV13 and TRBJ1-2): AAGVIQSPRHLIKEKRETATLKCYPIPRHDTVYWYQQGPGQDPQFLISFYEKMQSDKGSIPDRFSAQQFSDYHSELNMSSLELGDSALYFCASSRDMSYGYTFGSGTRLTVV.

This chain joins TRBV19 and TRBJ2-7, with no clear D. Trimming removed 5 bases at V and 2 bases at J, with 10 bases between. Germline V gene data show CDR1 as LNHDA and CDR2 as SQIVND (reference sequence). This CDR3 contains 13 residues. The CDR3 nucleotides read TGTGCCAGTAGTTCTCAAGGGCCCTACGAGCAGTACTTC. It encodes CASSSQGPYEQYF.

This clone has a handful of counts. The chain recombines TRBV6-1 with TRBJ2-5; D tentatively fits TRBD1 or TRBD2 (6 bases each). CDR1 is MNHNS and CDR2 is SASEGT in the germline V gene. V was pared by 0 bases and J by 5 bases, with 10 bases between. The CDR3 is made up of 14 amino acids. This CDR3 is CASSEALGGETQYF. The CDR3 DNA sequence: TGTGCCAGCAGTGAAGCGCTAGGGGGGGAGACCCAGTACTTC.

The rearrangement links TRBV18 to TRBJ1-2; 8 nucleotides match TRBD1. The V and J ends lost 3 bases and 5 bases, in that order; junction bases with no gene match: 2. CDR1 is KGHSH and CDR2 is LQKENI in the germline V gene. The CDR3 runs to 13 residues. The CDR3 DNA reads as TGTGCCAGCTCACCGGACAGGGCGTATGGCTACACCTTC. Translated: CASSPDRAYGYTF.